The entry below gives a single T cell receptor beta chain sequence along with its context. Its antigen is still unknown. It was 5'RACE with constant-segment primers that produced the TCR alpha and TCR beta cDNA libraries, which carried sample barcodes and UMIs. TCRdb re-derived calls from the 5' RACE reads in MiXCR, one entry per CDR3 protein. The sample has more than 400,000 distinct CDR3 sequences, approximately 18% seen once; the top ten hold more than 9%. The sample is drawn from a study of T-cell memory formation after mild COVID-19. Points from the study as a whole: From day 15 to 85, contracting clones were balanced between CD4 and CD8, whereas later expanders leaned toward CD4+.

V was clipped by 1 base and J by 7 bases, with 25 bases between them. This CDR3 comprises 18 residues. The germline V gene has CDR1 KGHSH and CDR2 LQKENI. The sequencing sample was made of PBMCs or a T cell subset sorted from them (not recorded which). This clonotype originated in an adult woman who had mild COVID-19 (a few samples of this study predate the infection). Cell type and time point are not known. This rearrangement joins TRBV18 to TRBJ1-1; D may be TRBD1 (5 bases). CDR3 DNA: TGTGCCAGCTCACCACGCCTCGGGAGGGGTCATCAGGCGGGTGAAGCTTTCTTT. Encoded protein: CASSPRLGRGHQAGEAFF.